The subject of this entry is one T cell receptor beta chain. Its recognized antigen is unknown. It has no much larger one-base neighbor in the sample; base qualities were not kept. This entry belongs to a study of CD8+ T cells in alopecia areata (dated by TCRdb to 2016 to 2019). For context, the study as a whole: High-throughput TCRbeta sequencing was used to examine T cell clonal expansion in alopecia areata in both the C3H/HeJ mouse model and human patients. Human TCRbeta sequencing covered scalp tissue and sorted CD4+ and CD8+ peripheral blood T cells from patchy and totalis/universalis alopecia areata patients and healthy controls. TCRbeta CDR3 regions were amplified by immunoSEQ multiplex PCR with 35 Vbeta forward and 13 Jbeta reverse primers. The RNA source kit depended on sample type: the PAXgene miRNA kit for fixed scalp, the miRNeasy kit for PBMCs, and the RNeasy kit for mouse skin. Scalp clonality was compared across normal scalp (n=4), patchy alopecia areata scalp (n=8), and alopecia totalis/universalis scalp (n=8).

CDR1 GTSNPN and CDR2 SVGIG were looked up in the germline V gene (reference sequence). There are 12 amino acids in the CDR3, from cysteine to phenylalanine inclusive. Only the CDR3 DNA stays, 36 bases, in frame from base 1. V is pared back by 1 base and J by 11 bases, with 14 bases lying between the germline termini. Broad study findings and their caveats: Unlike mouse skin, which is dominated by gammadelta T cells, normal human skin has resident alphabeta T cells that are also sequenced, and this complicates analysis of the scalp TCR repertoire. Higher clonality and more expanded CD8+ clones were observed in lesional scalp than in normal scalp, particularly in alopecia totalis/universalis, a finding suggestive of antigenic drive. TCR sequences shared between patients were less clear than in mice, possibly partly because of HLA diversity in the patient population.

The library was produced with the immunoSEQ multiplex PCR assay. To provide template for TCR sequencing, every sample had RNA extracted and reverse transcribed into cDNA. SuperScript III was used for first-strand cDNA synthesis, primed with a 2:1 mix of oligo-dT and random hexamers. Amplification bias was assessed with a synthetic immune receptor repertoire, and residual bias was removed computationally. The published analysis was carried out like this. Raw reads were preprocessed to remove errors, and CDR3 was defined by IMGT conventions from the conserved cysteine to phenylalanine. Clonality was calculated as 1 minus Shannon entropy normalized by log2 of the number of productive unique TCRs. Whether each scalp clone was CD4 or CD8 was inferred by checking scalp TCRbeta sequences against the CD4 and CD8 repertoires from sorted blood. TCRdb holds this immuneACCESS table with in-frame rearrangements only. Some clones are missing; in checked studies, unresolved V genes explain under half, and the rest has no known cause. V, J and clone size derive from that table, while D and trimming were established from the DNA sequence. The sample table records 100,000 to 150,000 clones; roughly 69% of these occur just once. Together, the top ten hold 2.8% of the sample.

After PBMCs were isolated by density centrifugation and stained for CD3, CD4 and CD8, a FACSAria was used to sort CD4+ and CD8+ T cells. Scalp biopsies and blood samples were obtained from unaffected controls. This receptor was identified in a human donor in good health. This receptor chain uses TRBV30 and TRBJ1-2, and the D gene may be TRBD1, 5 bases matching. The specimen sequenced was CD4+ T cells sorted from blood. The DNA reads TGTGCCTGGAGTGACACAGGATTGGGGTACACCTTC. Translated, it reads CAWSDTGLGYTF.